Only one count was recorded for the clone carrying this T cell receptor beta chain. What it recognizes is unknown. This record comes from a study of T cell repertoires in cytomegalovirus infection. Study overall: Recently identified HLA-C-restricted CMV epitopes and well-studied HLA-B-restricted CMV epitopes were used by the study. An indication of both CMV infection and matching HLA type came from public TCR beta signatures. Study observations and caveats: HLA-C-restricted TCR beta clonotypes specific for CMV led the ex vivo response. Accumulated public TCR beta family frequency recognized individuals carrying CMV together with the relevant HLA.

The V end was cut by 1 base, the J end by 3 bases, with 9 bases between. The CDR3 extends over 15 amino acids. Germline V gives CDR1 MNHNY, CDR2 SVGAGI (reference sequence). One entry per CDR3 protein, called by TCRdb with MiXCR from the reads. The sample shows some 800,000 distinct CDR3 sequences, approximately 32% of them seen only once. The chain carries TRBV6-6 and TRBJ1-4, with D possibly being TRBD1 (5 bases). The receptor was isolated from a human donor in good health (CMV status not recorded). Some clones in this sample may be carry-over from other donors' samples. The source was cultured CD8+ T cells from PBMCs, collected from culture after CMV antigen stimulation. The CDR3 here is CASSYYRTSNEKLFF. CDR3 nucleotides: TGTGCCAGCAGTTACTACAGGACCTCTAATGAAAAACTGTTTTTT.